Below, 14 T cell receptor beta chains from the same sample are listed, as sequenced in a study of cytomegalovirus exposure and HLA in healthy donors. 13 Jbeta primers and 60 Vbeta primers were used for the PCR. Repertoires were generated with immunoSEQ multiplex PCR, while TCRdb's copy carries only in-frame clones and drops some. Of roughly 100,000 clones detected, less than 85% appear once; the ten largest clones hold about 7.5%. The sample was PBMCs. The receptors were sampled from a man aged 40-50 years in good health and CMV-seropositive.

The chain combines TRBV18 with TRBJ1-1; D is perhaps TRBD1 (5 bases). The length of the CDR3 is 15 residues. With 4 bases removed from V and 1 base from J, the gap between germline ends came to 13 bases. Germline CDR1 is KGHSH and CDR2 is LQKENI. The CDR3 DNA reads TGTGCCAGCTCACTTGGAGGGGCCACGAACACTGAAGCTTTCTTT. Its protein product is CASSLGGATNTEAFF.

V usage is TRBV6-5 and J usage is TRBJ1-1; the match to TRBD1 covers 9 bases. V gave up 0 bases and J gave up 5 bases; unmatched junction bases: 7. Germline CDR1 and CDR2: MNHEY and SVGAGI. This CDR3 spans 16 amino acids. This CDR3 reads CASSYSNTGGRTEAFF. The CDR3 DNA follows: TGTGCCAGCAGTTACTCTAACACAGGGGGCCGAACTGAAGCTTTCTTT.

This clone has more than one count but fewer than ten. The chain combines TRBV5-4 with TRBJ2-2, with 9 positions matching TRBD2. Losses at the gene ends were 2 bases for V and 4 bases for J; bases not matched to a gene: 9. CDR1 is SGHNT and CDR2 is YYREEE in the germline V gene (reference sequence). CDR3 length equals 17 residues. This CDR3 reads CASSFGGGAQVTGELFF. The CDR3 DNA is TGTGCCAGCAGCTTTGGCGGGGGGGCCCAAGTCACCGGGGAGCTGTTTTTT.

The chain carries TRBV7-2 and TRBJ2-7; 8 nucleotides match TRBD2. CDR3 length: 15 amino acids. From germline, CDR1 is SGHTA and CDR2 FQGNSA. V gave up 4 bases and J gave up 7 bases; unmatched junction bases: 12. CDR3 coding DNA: TGTGCCAGCAGCTCTGCCAGCGGGGGACGTCGGGAGCAGTACTTC. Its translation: CASSSASGGRREQYF.

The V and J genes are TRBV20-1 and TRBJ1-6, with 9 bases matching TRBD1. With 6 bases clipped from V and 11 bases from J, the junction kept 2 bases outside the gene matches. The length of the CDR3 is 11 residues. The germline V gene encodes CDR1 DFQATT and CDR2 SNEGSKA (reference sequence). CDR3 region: CSADRGAPLHF. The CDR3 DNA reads TGCAGTGCCGACAGGGGGGCACCCCTCCACTTT.

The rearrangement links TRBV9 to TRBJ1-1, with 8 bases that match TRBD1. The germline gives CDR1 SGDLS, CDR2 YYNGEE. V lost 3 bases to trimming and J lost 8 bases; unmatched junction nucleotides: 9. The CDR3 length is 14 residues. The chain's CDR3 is CASSADPWTGEAFF. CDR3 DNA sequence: TGTGCCAGCAGCGCCGACCCCTGGACAGGGGAAGCTTTCTTT.

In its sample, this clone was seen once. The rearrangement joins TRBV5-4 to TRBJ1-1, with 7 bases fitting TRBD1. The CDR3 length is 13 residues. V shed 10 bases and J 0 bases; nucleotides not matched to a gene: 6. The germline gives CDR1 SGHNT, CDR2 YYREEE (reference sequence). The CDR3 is CAGTDRLNTEAFF. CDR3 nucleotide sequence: TGTGCCGGCACGGACAGGTTGAACACTGAAGCTTTCTTT. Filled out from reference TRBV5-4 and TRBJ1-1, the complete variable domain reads ETGVTQSPTHLIKTRGQQVTLRCSSQSGHNTVSWYQQALGQGPQFIFQYYREEENGRGNFPPRFSGLQFPNYSSELNVNALELDDSALYLCAGTDRLNTEAFFGQGTRLTVV.

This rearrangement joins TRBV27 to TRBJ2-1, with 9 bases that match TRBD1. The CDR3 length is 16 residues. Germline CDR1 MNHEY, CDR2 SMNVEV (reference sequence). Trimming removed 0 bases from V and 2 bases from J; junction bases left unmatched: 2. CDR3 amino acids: CASSLSGDRAYNEQFF. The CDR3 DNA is TGTGCCAGCAGTTTATCGGGGGACAGGGCCTACAATGAGCAGTTCTTC.

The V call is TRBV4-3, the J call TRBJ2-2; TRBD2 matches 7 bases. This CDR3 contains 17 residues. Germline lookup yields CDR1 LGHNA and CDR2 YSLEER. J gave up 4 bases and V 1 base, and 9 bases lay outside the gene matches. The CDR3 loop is CASSQAPGEGGTGELFF. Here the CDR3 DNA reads TGCGCCAGCAGCCAAGCTCCGGGGGAGGGCGGCACCGGGGAGCTGTTTTTT.

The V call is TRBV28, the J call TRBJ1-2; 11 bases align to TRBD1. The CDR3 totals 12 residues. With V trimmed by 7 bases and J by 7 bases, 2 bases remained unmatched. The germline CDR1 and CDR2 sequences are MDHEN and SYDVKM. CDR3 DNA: TGTGCCAGCATGGACAGGGGGCTTGGCTACACCTTC. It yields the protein CASMDRGLGYTF.

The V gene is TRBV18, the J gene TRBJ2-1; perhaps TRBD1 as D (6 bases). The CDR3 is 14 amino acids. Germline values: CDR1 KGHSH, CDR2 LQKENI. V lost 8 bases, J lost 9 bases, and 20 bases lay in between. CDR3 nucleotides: TGTGCCAGCACCCAAGAAACAGGGACGGGTGAGCAGTTCTTC. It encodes CASTQETGTGEQFF.

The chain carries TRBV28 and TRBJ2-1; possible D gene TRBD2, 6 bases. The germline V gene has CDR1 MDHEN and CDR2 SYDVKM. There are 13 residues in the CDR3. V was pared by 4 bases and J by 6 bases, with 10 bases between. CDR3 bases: TGTGCCAGCAGTTCCGGGACTCGCAATGAGCAGTTCTTC. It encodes CASSSGTRNEQFF.

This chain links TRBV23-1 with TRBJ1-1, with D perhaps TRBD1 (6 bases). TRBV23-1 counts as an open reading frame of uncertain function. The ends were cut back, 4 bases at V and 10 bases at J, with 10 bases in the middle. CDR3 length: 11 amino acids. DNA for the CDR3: TGCGCCAGCAGTCGGGGGGGCCTAGCTTTCTTT. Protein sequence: CASSRGGLAFF.

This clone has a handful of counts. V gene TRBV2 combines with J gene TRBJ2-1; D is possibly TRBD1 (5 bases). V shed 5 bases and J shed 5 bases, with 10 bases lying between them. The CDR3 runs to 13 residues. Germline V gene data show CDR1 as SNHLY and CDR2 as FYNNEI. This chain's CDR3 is CASSWAGNNEQFF. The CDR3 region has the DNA TGTGCCAGCAGTTGGGCAGGGAACAATGAGCAGTTCTTC.